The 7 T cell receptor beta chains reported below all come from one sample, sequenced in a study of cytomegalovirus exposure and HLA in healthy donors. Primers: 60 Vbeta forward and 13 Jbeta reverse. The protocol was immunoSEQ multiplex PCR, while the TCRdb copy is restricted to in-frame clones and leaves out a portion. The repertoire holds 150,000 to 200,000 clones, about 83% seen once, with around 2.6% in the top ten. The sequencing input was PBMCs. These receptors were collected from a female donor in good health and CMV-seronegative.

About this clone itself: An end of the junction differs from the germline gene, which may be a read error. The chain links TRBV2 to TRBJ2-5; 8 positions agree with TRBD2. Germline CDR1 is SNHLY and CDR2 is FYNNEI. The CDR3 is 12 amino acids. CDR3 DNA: TGCGCCAGCAGTAGGACAGCGGGGGCCCAGTACTTC. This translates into CASSRTAGAQYF.

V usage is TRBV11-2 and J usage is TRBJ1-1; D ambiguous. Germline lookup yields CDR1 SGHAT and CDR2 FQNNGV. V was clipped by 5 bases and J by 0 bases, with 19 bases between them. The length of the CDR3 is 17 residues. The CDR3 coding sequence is TGTGCCAGCAGCCTCACAAATGTCCGTTTTATGAACACTGAAGCTTTCTTT. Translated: CASSLTNVRFMNTEAFF.

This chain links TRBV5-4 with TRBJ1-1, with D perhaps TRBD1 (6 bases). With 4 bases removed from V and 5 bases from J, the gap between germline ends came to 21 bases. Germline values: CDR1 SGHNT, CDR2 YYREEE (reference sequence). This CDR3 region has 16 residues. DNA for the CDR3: TGTGCCAGCAGCCCGAGAGGGGGAGGGGATCGAACTGAAGCTTTCTTT. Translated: CASSPRGGGDRTEAFF.

The CDR3 nucleotides read TGTGCCAGCAGCTTAGACTCGGGGGCGGGACTAGCGGTACCCTACGAGCAGTACTTC. Amino acid sequence: CASSLDSGAGLAVPYEQYF. V is TRBV7-2 and J is TRBJ2-7, with 11 bases that match TRBD2. Per germline, CDR1 SGHTA and CDR2 FQGNSA. V lost 1 base and J lost 2; bases outside the gene matches: 13. This CDR3 spans 19 amino acids. The variable domain in full, completed from reference TRBV7-2 and TRBJ2-7, reads GAGVSQSPSNKVTEKGKDVELRCDPISGHTALYWYRQSLGQGLEFLIYFQGNSAPDKSGLPSDRFSAERTGGSVSTLTIQRTQQEDSAVYLCASSLDSGAGLAVPYEQYFGPGTRLTVT.

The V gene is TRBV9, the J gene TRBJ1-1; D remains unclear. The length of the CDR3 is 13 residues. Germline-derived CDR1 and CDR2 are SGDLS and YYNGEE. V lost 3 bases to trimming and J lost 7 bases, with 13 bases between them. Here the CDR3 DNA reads TGTGCCAGCAGCGGGGAAGGGCGGGGTGAAGCTTTCTTT. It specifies CASSGEGRGEAFF.

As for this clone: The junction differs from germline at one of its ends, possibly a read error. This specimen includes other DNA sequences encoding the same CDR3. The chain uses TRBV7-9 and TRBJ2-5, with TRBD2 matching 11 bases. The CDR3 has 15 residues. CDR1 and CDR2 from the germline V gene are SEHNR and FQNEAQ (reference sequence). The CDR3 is CSSSLGTSGKETQYF. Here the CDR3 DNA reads TGTTCCAGCAGCTTAGGGACTAGCGGAAAAGAGACCCAGTACTTC.

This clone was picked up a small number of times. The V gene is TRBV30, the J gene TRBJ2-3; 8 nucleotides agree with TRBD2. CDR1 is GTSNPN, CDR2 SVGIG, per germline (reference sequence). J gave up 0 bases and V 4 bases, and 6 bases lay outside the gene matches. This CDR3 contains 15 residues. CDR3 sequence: CAWTALAGSTDTQYF. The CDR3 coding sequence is TGTGCCTGGACCGCCTTAGCGGGAAGCACAGATACGCAGTATTTT.